A selection of T cell receptor beta chains follows, all from one sample in a study of blood T cell repertoires in COVID-19. Produced via immunoSEQ multiplex PCR; TCRdb's table is partial and in-frame only. The table includes some 210,000 clones, roughly nine tenths detected once. Material: peripheral blood. The receptors were sampled from a man between 60 and 70 years old who had recovered from COVID-19. Both conserved end residues are part of each CDR3. D genes are given only for firm matches. Where a row states a size, it is once, few, many or the class of an expanded clone; other rows omit it.

v_call	j_call	d_call	clone_size	cdr3_aa	cdr3_nt
TRBV14	TRBJ2-1	NA	NA	CASSQDRGGSGQFF	TGTGCCAGCAGCCAAGATCGAGGGGGTAGTGGGCAGTTCTTC
TRBV7-7	TRBJ2-1	TRBD2	NA	CASSFTSGGNNEQFF	TGTGCCAGCAGCTTTACTAGCGGGGGTAACAATGAGCAGTTCTTC
TRBV6-2/TRBV6-3	TRBJ2-7	TRBD2	NA	CASSYPRAGGSYEQYF	TGTGCCAGCAGTTACCCAAGGGCGGGGGGCTCCTACGAGCAGTACTTC
TRBV19	TRBJ2-1	NA	NA	CASMTGTYNEQFF	TGTGCCAGCATGACAGGAACCTACAATGAGCAGTTCTTC
TRBV19	TRBJ1-6	NA	NA	CASSIGGGNNSPLHF	TGTGCCAGTAGTATAGGTGGCGGGAATAATTCACCCCTCCACTTT
TRBV7-9	TRBJ2-2	NA	NA	CASSLGQVDTGELFF	TGTGCCAGCAGCTTAGGGCAGGTGGACACCGGGGAGCTGTTTTTT
TRBV7-9	TRBJ2-2	TRBD2	NA	CASSREGGELFF	TGTGCCAGCAGCCGGGAGGGCGGGGAGCTGTTTTTT
TRBV6-6	TRBJ1-6	TRBD1	once	CASSPRQGTPLHF	TGTGCCAGCAGTCCCCGACAGGGGACCCCCCTCCACTTT
TRBV7-3	TRBJ2-2	TRBD2	NA	CASRGGGSGRATGELFF	TGTGCCAGCAGGGGAGGGGGCAGCGGGAGGGCCACCGGGGAGCTGTTTTTT
TRBV6-5	TRBJ2-3	TRBD1	NA	CASSRRDRQTDTQYF	TGTGCCAGCAGTCGCCGGGACAGGCAAACAGATACGCAGTATTTT
TRBV2	TRBJ2-7	TRBD1	NA	CASKRGATGAPGEQYF	TGTGCCAGCAAGAGGGGAGCGACAGGGGCGCCAGGGGAGCAGTACTTC
TRBV6-6	TRBJ1-1	TRBD1	NA	CASSPGQGGTEAFF	TGTGCCAGCAGCCCCGGACAGGGGGGGACTGAAGCTTTCTTT
TRBV21-1	TRBJ2-3	NA	NA	CASSPGGCGTDTQYF	TGTGCCAGCAGCCCCGGGGGGTGTGGCACAGATACGCAGTATTTT
TRBV9	TRBJ1-3	NA	NA	CASSPASGTSGNTIYF	TGTGCCAGCAGCCCAGCGTCCGGGACATCGGGAAACACCATATATTTT
TRBV24-1	TRBJ2-5	TRBD1	NA	CATSDPGQGDQETQYF	TGTGCCACCAGTGACCCTGGACAGGGGGACCAAGAGACCCAGTACTTC
TRBV11-1	TRBJ2-2	NA	few	CASSSYRATGELFF	TGTGCCAGCAGCTCGTACAGGGCCACCGGGGAGCTGTTTTTT
TRBV5-1	TRBJ2-2	TRBD2	NA	CASSWIAGATGELFF	TGCGCCAGCAGCTGGATAGCGGGAGCCACCGGGGAGCTGTTTTTT
TRBV2	TRBJ2-1	NA	NA	CASSEDSYNEQFF	TGTGCCAGCAGTGAAGACTCGTACAATGAGCAGTTCTTC
TRBV1	TRBJ1-1	NA	NA	CTSSPRQGPNTEAFF	TGCACCAGCAGCCCTCGACAGGGACCGAACACTGAAGCTTTCTTT
TRBV19	TRBJ1-3	TRBD1	NA	CASINRGPGNTIYF	TGTGCCAGTATCAACAGGGGTCCCGGAAACACCATATATTTT
TRBV5-1	TRBJ2-1	TRBD2	NA	CASSLALAGANEQFF	TGCGCCAGCAGCTTGGCCCTAGCGGGGGCCAATGAGCAGTTCTTC
TRBV11-1	TRBJ2-5	NA	NA	CASSQVWGPLQETQYF	TGTGCCAGCAGCCAAGTATGGGGGCCACTACAAGAGACCCAGTACTTC
TRBV4-2	TRBJ1-4	NA	NA	CASSQEGGLTNEKLFF	TGTGCCAGCAGCCAAGAGGGGGGTCTCACTAATGAAAAACTGTTTTTT
TRBV19	TRBJ1-2	TRBD1	NA	CASKNTGGNYGYTF	TGTGCCAGCAAAAATACAGGGGGCAACTATGGCTACACCTTC
TRBV7-9	TRBJ1-2	NA	NA	CASSLALAENYGYTF	TGTGCCAGCAGCTTAGCGCTGGCTGAAAACTATGGCTACACCTTC
TRBV5-1	TRBJ2-5	TRBD2	NA	CASSLGTSGSRGTQYF	TGCGCCAGCAGCTTGGGAACTAGCGGGAGTAGGGGGACCCAGTACTTC
TRBV28	TRBJ1-4	TRBD1	NA	CASSRPGQNNEKLFF	TGTGCCAGCAGTCGTCCGGGACAGAATAATGAAAAACTGTTTTTT
TRBV28	TRBJ1-5	NA	NA	CASSTGGLGQPQHF	TGTGCCAGCAGTACGGGTGGTCTTGGCCAGCCCCAGCATTTT
TRBV3-1/TRBV3-2	TRBJ1-4	NA	NA	CASSQGSSLNEKLFF	TGTGCCAGCAGCCAAGGGTCCAGTCTTAATGAAAAACTGTTTTTT
TRBV6-5	TRBJ2-7	TRBD1	NA	CASSSNRDRTYEQYF	TGTGCCAGCAGTTCTAACCGGGACAGAACCTACGAGCAGTACTTC
TRBV10-2	TRBJ2-7	TRBD1	NA	CASSAWTGSYEQYF	TGCGCCAGCAGTGCCTGGACAGGGTCGTACGAGCAGTACTTC
TRBV19	TRBJ2-1	NA	once	CASSPLAAYNEQFF	TGTGCCAGTAGTCCCCTAGCCGCCTACAATGAGCAGTTCTTC
TRBV5-5	TRBJ2-1	TRBD1	NA	CASSTVPQGAYNEQFF	TGTGCCAGCAGCACCGTTCCGCAGGGGGCATACAATGAGCAGTTCTTC
TRBV21-1	TRBJ1-3	NA	NA	CASTVDSIGNTIYF	TGTGCCAGCACCGTAGACAGTATCGGAAACACCATATATTTT
TRBV23-1	TRBJ2-7	TRBD1	NA	CASSQSSGQGYEQYF	TGCGCCAGCAGTCAATCGTCGGGACAGGGCTACGAGCAGTACTTC
TRBV7-2	TRBJ1-6	NA	NA	CASSPNRVRNSPLHF	TGTGCCAGCAGCCCGAACAGGGTACGGAATTCACCCCTCCACTTT